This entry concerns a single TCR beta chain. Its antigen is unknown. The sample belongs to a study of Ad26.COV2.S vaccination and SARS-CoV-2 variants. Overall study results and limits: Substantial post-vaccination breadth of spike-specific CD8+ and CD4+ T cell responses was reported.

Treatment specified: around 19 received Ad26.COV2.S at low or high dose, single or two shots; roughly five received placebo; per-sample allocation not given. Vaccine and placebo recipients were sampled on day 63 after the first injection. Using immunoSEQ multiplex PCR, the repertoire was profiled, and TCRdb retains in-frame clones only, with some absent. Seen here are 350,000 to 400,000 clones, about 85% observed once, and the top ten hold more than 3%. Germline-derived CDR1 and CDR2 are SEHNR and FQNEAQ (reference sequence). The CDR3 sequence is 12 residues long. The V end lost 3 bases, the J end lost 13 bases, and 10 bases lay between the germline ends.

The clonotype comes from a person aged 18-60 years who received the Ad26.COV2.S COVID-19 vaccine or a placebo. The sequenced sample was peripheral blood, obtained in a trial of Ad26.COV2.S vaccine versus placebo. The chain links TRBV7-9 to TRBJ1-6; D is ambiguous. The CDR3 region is CASSFYGEPLHF. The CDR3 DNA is TGTGCCAGCAGCTTCTACGGGGAGCCCCTCCACTTT.